This is a list of T cell receptor beta chains from one sample in a study of graft-versus-host responses after intestinal transplantation. Antigen specificity for these receptors is unknown. The protocol was immunoSEQ multiplex PCR, while the TCRdb copy is restricted to in-frame clones and leaves out a portion. The repertoire holds roughly 100,000 clones, with 80% to 95% as singletons. The source was unstimulated CD8+ T cells sorted from spleen or lymph node cells, collected before intestinal transplant. The receptor set was obtained from a human donor who received an intestinal transplant. Each CDR3 is given with its conserved first and last residue. The D gene is left open where the match is weak. Clone size is not always given. Where it is, it says once, few, many or a class for expanded clones.

>.|TRBJ1-4|TRBV18|TRBD1
TGTGCCAGCTCACCACCTCCGGGACAGGGTGAAAAACTGTTTTTT
CASSPPPGQGEKLFF
>once|TRBJ1-1|TRBV5-6|TRBD1
TGTGCCAGCATCGTACAGGGGGCAGGGACTGAAGCTTTCTTT
CASIVQGAGTEAFF
>.|TRBJ2-7|TRBV4-1|TRBD1
TGCGCCAGCAGCCCCCCCAGGGGGATTTACGAGCAGTACTTC
CASSPPRGIYEQYF
>.|TRBJ1-2|TRBV19|TRBD1
TGTGCCAGTAGGGGACAGGATGGTGGCTACACCTTC
CASRGQDGGYTF
>.|TRBJ1-6|TRBV27|.
TGTGCCAGCGGCTACAGGGTTAGGGATTCACCCCTCCACTTT
CASGYRVRDSPLHF
>.|TRBJ2-5|TRBV11-2|.
TGTGCCAGCAGCTTACTTCAAGAGACCCAGTACTTC
CASSLLQETQYF
>.|TRBJ2-7|TRBV5-4|TRBD1
TGTGCCAGCAGCTTGGGGACAGGGGCCTACGAGCAGTACTTC
CASSLGTGAYEQYF
>.|TRBJ2-3|TRBV4-1|.
TGCGCCAGCAGCCGCGGACCTCAGAACGCAGATACGCAGTATTTT
CASSRGPQNADTQYF
>.|TRBJ2-1|TRBV14|.
TGTGCCACCTCCTTTGGGGGTACTCAAGGTGAGCAGTTCTTC
CATSFGGTQGEQFF
>.|TRBJ2-3|TRBV4-1|.
TGCGCCAGCAGCCTCTCGACAGAAGCGGACACAGATACGCAGTATTTT
CASSLSTEADTDTQYF
>.|TRBJ1-5|TRBV7-8|TRBD1
TGTGCCAGCAGCTGGGCGACTGACAGGGTTAATAGCAATCAGCCCCAGCATTTT
CASSWATDRVNSNQPQHF
>.|TRBJ1-4|TRBV6-1|.
TGTGCCAGCAGTGAATCGGCTTATTCCACGATCGGGGTGGAAAAACTGTTTTTT
CASSESAYSTIGVEKLFF
>.|TRBJ1-1|TRBV4-1|.
TGCGCCAGCAGCCAAGATTGGGGGGGACGAAGCACTGAAGCTTTCTTT
CASSQDWGGRSTEAFF
>.|TRBJ2-1|TRBV15|TRBD2
TGTGCCACCAGCAGGGTGAGGGAGGGGTATGAGCAGTTCTTC
CATSRVREGYEQFF
>once|TRBJ2-1|TRBV27|.
TGTGTCCTAGGGAATCCAAAAACAAATGAGCAGTTCTTC
CVLGNPKTNEQFF
>.|TRBJ1-1|TRBV4-1|.
TGCGCCAGCAGTTCCGACAGCCCTCCTGAAGCTTTCTTT
CASSSDSPPEAFF
>once|TRBJ2-1|TRBV27|.
TGTGCCAGCAGTTTTTCAACCAGCGGCGCTTTCAATGAGCAGTTCTTC
CASSFSTSGAFNEQFF
>.|TRBJ1-3|TRBV6-5|TRBD1
TGTGCCAGCAGTTCCACCGACAGGGTTGGAAACACCATATATTTT
CASSSTDRVGNTIYF
>.|TRBJ2-1|TRBV7-9|TRBD1
TGTGCCAGCAGCTCAAACCACCCGGGTGGACAGGATTTGAATGAGCAGTTCTTC
CASSSNHPGGQDLNEQFF
>.|TRBJ2-3|TRBV7-2|.
TGTGCCAGCAGCCGCCTTCGGGCAGGCCACTACACAGATACGCAGTATTTT
CASSRLRAGHYTDTQYF
>few|TRBJ2-7|TRBV10-3|.
TGTGCCGTCCTGGACTCGTCCTCCTACGAGCAGTACTTC
CAVLDSSSYEQYF
>.|TRBJ1-1|TRBV30|.
TGTGCCTGGAGTGTAGGCGGGGTAGTCACTGAAGCTTTCTTT
CAWSVGGVVTEAFF
>.|TRBJ1-3|TRBV6-1|TRBD1
TGTGCCAGCAGTGATGACAGGGGGATAGACACCATATATTTT
CASSDDRGIDTIYF
>.|TRBJ2-5|TRBV5-3|TRBD2
TGTGCCAGAAGCCTCCACGTCGCGGGGGGACCACAAGAGACCCAGTACTTC
CARSLHVAGGPQETQYF
>.|TRBJ2-5|TRBV6-6|TRBD2
TGTGCCAGCAGTTACTTTTCAGCGGGGGCCCCAGAGACCCAGTACTTC
CASSYFSAGAPETQYF
>few|TRBJ1-2|TRBV10-1|TRBD1
TGCGCCACCCAGCCCCGGGACAGCGGCTATGGCTACACCTTC
CATQPRDSGYGYTF
>.|TRBJ2-1|TRBV5-1|.
TGCGCCAGCAGCTCCGCCCCCAGACGGTGGCCCTACAATGAGCAGTTCTTC
CASSSAPRRWPYNEQFF
>.|TRBJ1-2|TRBV25-1|.
TGTGCCAGCAGTGAGGGGCCCGGTGGCTACACCTTC
CASSEGPGGYTF
>.|TRBJ1-6|TRBV7-2|.
TGTGCCAGCAGCCCCACAATCCTTAATTCACCCCTCCACTTT
CASSPTILNSPLHF
>.|TRBJ2-1|TRBV7-6|TRBD2
TGTGCCAGCAGCTTAGGCACTAGCGGTCAATTAACCCCCTCCTACAATGAGCAGTTCTTC
CASSLGTSGQLTPSYNEQFF
>few|TRBJ1-6|TRBV7-9|.
TGTGCCAGCAGCGACCGGAAGGAACCCCTCCACTTT
CASSDRKEPLHF
>.|TRBJ2-4|TRBV2|.
TGTGCCAGAGCCCAGGGTAACATTCAGTACTTC
CARAQGNIQYF
>.|TRBJ2-7|TRBV9|TRBD2
TGTGCCAGCAGCGTAGCCACTGGGGGGGTGCTACGGGGGGAGTACTTC
CASSVATGGVLRGEYF
>.|TRBJ2-3|TRBV13|.
TGTGCCAGCAGCCGGTCGCCAGATACGCAGTATTTT
CASSRSPDTQYF
>.|TRBJ2-2|TRBV4-2|TRBD2
TGTGCCAGCAGCTACAGGGGCCTAGCGGGGCCAACCACCGGGGAGCTGTTTTTT
CASSYRGLAGPTTGELFF
>.|TRBJ2-2|TRBV30|.
TGTGCCTCCTCGGGACACGCGAACACCGGGGAGCTGTTTTTT
CASSGHANTGELFF
>.|TRBJ2-1|TRBV19|.
TGTGCCAGTACGCTGAGCGGCCCGGGTAATGAGCAGTTCTTC
CASTLSGPGNEQFF
>once|TRBJ2-2|TRBV27|TRBD2
TGTGCCAGCAGTCCGAAGCCTAGCGGGGGCCACACCGGGGAGCTGTTTTTT
CASSPKPSGGHTGELFF
>once|TRBJ1-1|TRBV7-2|.
TGTGCCAGCAGCTTAGCGCTCTCCTACAGGAACACTGAAGCTTTCTTT
CASSLALSYRNTEAFF
>.|TRBJ2-1|TRBV9|TRBD2
TGTGCCAGCAGTGGACACGGCGGGGGCAATGAGCAGTTCTTC
CASSGHGGGNEQFF
>.|TRBJ2-1|TRBV2|TRBD1
TGTGCCAGCAGTGCGGGACAGGGTTACAATGAGCAGTTCTTC
CASSAGQGYNEQFF
>.|TRBJ2-7|TRBV19|.
TGTGCCAGTAGTCCCGGGACCGGCTACGAGCAGTACTTC
CASSPGTGYEQYF
>.|TRBJ2-7|TRBV2|.
TGTGCCAGCAGTGAGCCGGCTCGCGAGCAGTACTTC
CASSEPAREQYF
>.|TRBJ2-1|TRBV5-8|.
TGTGCCAGCAGCTTGGTTGTCTCAGGGGAGCAGTTCTTC
CASSLVVSGEQFF
>.|TRBJ2-1|TRBV19|TRBD2
TGTGCCAGTAACCTCCCGTGGAGCGGGGATATGTTCTTC
CASNLPWSGDMFF
>.|TRBJ1-1|TRBV10-3|TRBD1
TGTGCCATCAGTCGAGAGACAGGGTTTATGAACACTGAAGCTTTCTTT
CAISRETGFMNTEAFF
>.|TRBJ2-1|TRBV14|.
TGTGCCAGCAGCCAAGTTTCTAATGAGCAGTTCTTC
CASSQVSNEQFF
>.|TRBJ2-1|TRBV7-3|.
TGTGCCAGCAGCTCCGACCCGGATCGCAATGAGCAGTTCTTC
CASSSDPDRNEQFF
>.|TRBJ1-1|TRBV21-1|.
TGTGCCAGCAACCTAGACAACGAAGCTTTCTTT
CASNLDNEAFF
>.|TRBJ2-3|TRBV9|TRBD1
TGTGCCAGCAGCGACCGAAGACAGGGGGCTACAGATACGCAGTATTTT
CASSDRRQGATDTQYF
>.|TRBJ1-2|TRBV5-4|.
TGTGCCAGCAGCTTGCTAGTGAGTCAGGGTGATTTTAACTATGGCTACACCTTC
CASSLLVSQGDFNYGYTF
>.|TRBJ2-1|TRBV18|TRBD1
TGTGCCAGCTCTCCGGCGGACAGGGAGGACGATGAGCAGTTCTTC
CASSPADREDDEQFF
>.|TRBJ1-1|TRBV13|.
TGTGCCAGCAGCTTAATCACTGAAGCTTTCTTT
CASSLITEAFF